This TCR beta chain was recorded in a study of OX40 agonist ivuxolimab in advanced cancers. Study details: Averaging about 60 years in age, with a range of about 20 to 90, the cohort was 65% to 90% male.

This clone was counted once. Its antigen is not identified. Only in-frame clones appear in the TCRdb table, and some are missing; sequencing was by immunoSEQ multiplex PCR. The sample holds approximately 70,000 clones; around nine tenths are singletons and the top ten take 4.5% to 7.5%. Whole-study results and caveats: Clonal expansion from baseline to week 6 occurred in both CD4+ and CD8+ T cells.

The length of the CDR3 is 15 residues. This rearrangement joins TRBV21-1 to TRBJ2-7; no check of the table's D call, TRBD2, against the DNA was made. TRBV21-1 is deemed a pseudogene. The TCR sequence derives from an adult with an advanced solid tumor such as melanoma, head and neck, liver or kidney cancer. Source: CD4+ or CD8+ T cells sorted from blood, taken in a trial of the OX40 agonist ivuxolimab. This CDR3 reads CASSPRGTASYEQYF. In nucleotides, the CDR3 is TGTGCCAGCAGCCCCCGGGGGACGGCCTCCTACGAGCAGTACTTC.